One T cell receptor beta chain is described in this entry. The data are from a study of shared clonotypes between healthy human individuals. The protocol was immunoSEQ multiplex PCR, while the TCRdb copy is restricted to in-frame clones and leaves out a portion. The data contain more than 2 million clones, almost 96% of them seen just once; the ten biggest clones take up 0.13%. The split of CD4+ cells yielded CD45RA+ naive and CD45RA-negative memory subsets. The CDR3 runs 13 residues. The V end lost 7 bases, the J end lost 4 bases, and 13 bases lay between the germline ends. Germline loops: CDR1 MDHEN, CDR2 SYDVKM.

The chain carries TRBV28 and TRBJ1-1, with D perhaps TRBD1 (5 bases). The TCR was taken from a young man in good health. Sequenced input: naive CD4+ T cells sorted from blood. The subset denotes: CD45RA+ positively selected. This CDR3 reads CASKVSGSTEAFF. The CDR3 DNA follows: TGTGCCAGCAAGGTGTCAGGGAGCACTGAAGCTTTCTTT.